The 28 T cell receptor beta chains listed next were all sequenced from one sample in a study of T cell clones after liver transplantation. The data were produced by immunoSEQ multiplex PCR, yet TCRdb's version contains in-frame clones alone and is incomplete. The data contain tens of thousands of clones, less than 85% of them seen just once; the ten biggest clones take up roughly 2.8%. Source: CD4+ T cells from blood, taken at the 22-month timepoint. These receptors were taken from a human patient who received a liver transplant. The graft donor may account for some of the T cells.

DNA for the CDR3: TGTGCCAGCAGCTTACCGGGACGTGACAATGAGCAGTTCTTC. Protein product: CASSLPGRDNEQFF. This chain links TRBV7-8 with TRBJ2-1; D may be TRBD1 or TRBD2 (5 bases each). Trimming took off 2 bases at V and 5 bases at J, with 10 bases between the two ends. The V gene's germline CDR1 is SGHVS and CDR2 FQNEAQ. The CDR3 covers 14 residues.

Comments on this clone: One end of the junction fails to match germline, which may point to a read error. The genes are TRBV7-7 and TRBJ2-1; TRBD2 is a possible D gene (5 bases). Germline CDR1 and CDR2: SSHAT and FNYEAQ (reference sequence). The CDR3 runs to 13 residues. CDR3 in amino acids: CASSYRERSEQFF. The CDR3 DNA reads TGTGCTAGCAGCTATAGGGAGAGGAGTGAGCAGTTCTTC.

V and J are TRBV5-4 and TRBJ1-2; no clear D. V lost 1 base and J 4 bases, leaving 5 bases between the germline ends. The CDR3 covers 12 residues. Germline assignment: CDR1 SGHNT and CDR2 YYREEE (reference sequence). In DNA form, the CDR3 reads TGTGCCAGCAGCTTGATGAGCTATGGCTACACCTTC. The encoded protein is CASSLMSYGYTF.

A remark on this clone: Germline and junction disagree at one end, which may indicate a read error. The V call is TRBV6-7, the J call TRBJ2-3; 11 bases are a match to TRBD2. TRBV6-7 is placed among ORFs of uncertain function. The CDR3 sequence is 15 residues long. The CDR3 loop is CASRRLAGSIDTQYF. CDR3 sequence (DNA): TGTGCCAGCAGACGACTAGCGGGGAGCATAGATACGCAGTATTTT.

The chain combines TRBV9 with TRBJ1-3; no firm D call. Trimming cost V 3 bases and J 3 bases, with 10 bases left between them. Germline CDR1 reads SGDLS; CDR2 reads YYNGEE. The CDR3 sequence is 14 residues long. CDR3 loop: CASSAYYDGNTIYF. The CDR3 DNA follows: TGTGCCAGCAGCGCCTATTATGATGGAAACACCATATATTTT. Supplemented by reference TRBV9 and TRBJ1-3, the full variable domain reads DSGVTQTPKHLITATGQRVTLRCSPRSGDLSVYWYQQSLDQGLQFLIQYYNGEERAKGNILERFSAQQFPDLHSELNLSSLELGDSALYFCASSAYYDGNTIYFGEGSWLTVV.

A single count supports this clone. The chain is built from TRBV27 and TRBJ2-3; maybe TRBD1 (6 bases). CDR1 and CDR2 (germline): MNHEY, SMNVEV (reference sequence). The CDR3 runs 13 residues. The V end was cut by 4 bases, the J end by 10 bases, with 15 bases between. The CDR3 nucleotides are TGTGCCAGCAGTTCCACCCAGAACAGGGCGCAGTATTTT. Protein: CASSSTQNRAQYF.

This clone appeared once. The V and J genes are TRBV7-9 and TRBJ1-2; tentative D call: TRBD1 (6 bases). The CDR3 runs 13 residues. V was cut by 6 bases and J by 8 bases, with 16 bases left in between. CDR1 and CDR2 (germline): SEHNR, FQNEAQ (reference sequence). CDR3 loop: CASRGGGPQGYTF. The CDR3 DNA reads TGTGCCAGCAGAGGGGGGGGCCCTCAAGGCTACACCTTC.

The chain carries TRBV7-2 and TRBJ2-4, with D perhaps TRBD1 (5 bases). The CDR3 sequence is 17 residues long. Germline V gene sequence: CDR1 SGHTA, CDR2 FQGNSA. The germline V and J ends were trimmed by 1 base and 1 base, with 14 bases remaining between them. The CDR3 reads CASSLVDTPWAKNIQYF. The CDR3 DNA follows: TGTGCCAGCAGCTTAGTGGACACTCCATGGGCCAAAAACATTCAGTACTTC. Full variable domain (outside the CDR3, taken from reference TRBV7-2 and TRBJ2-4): GAGVSQSPSNKVTEKGKDVELRCDPISGHTALYWYRQSLGQGLEFLIYFQGNSAPDKSGLPSDRFSAERTGGSVSTLTIQRTQQEDSAVYLCASSLVDTPWAKNIQYFGAGTRLSVL.

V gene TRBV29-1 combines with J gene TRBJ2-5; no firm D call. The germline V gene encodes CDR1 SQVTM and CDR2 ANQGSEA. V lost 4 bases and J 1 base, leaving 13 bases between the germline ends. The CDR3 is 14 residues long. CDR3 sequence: CSVVVELFQETQYF. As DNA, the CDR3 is TGCAGCGTTGTGGTGGAGCTGTTCCAAGAGACCCAGTACTTC.

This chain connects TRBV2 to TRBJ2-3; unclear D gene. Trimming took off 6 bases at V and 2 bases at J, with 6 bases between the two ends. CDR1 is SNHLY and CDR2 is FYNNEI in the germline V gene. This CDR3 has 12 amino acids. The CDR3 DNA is TGTGCCAGCAGCTTGACCACAGATACGCAGTATTTT. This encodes CASSLTTDTQYF.

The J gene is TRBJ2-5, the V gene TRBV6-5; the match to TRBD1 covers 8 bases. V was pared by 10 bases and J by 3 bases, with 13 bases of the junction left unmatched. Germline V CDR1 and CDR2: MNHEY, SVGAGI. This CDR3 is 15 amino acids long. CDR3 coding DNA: TGTGCCACTCAACCGGGGGACAGGAGGGAAGAGACCCAGTACTTC. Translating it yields CATQPGDRREETQYF.

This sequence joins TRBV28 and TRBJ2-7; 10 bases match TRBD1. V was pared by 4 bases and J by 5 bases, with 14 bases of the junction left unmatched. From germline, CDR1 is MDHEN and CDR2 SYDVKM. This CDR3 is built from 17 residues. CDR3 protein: CASSSLGLGDRGHEQYF. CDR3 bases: TGTGCCAGCAGTTCCTTGGGGCTAGGGGACAGGGGCCACGAGCAGTACTTC.

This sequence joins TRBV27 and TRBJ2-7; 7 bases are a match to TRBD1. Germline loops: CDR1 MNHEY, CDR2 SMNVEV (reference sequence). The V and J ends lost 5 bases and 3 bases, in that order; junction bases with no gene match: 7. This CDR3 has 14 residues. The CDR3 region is CASSKLRDSYEQYF. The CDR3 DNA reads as TGTGCCAGCAGTAAACTCCGGGACAGCTACGAGCAGTACTTC.

The CDR3 loop is CASSSYRGGGQETQYF. The DNA of the CDR3 is TGTGCCAGCAGCTCTTACAGGGGAGGGGGGCAAGAGACCCAGTACTTC. The genes are TRBV5-4 and TRBJ2-5; D possibly uses TRBD1 or TRBD2 (7 bases each). The CDR3 totals 16 residues. Germline values: CDR1 SGHNT, CDR2 YYREEE (reference sequence). The ends were cut back, 3 bases at V and 2 bases at J, with 17 bases in the middle.

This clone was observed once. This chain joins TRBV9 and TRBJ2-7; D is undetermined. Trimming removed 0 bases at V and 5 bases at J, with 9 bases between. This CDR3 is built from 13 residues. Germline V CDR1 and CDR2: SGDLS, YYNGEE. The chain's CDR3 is CASSVGVSHEQYF. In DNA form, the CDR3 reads TGTGCCAGCAGCGTAGGGGTCAGCCACGAGCAGTACTTC.

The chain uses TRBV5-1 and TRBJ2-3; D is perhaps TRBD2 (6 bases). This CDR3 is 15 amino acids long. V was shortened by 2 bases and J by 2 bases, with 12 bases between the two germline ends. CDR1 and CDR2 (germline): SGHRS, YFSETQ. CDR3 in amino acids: CASSLTGGFTDTQYF. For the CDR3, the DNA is TGCGCCAGCAGCTTAACCGGGGGATTCACAGATACGCAGTATTTT.

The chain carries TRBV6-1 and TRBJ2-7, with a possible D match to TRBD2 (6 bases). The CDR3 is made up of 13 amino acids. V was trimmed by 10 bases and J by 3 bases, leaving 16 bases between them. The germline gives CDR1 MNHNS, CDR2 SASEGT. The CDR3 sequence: CATTGDFGYEQYF. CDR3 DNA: TGTGCCACCACCGGGGACTTCGGCTACGAGCAGTACTTC.

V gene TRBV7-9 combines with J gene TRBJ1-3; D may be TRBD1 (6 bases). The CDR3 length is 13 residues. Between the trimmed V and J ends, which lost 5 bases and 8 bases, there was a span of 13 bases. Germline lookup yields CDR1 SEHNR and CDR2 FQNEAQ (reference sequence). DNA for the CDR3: TGTGCCAGCAGCCCGGGGACATCTTACACCATATATTTT. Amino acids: CASSPGTSYTIYF. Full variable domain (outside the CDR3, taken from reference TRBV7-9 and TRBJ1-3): DTGVSQNPRHKITKRGQNVTFRCDPISEHNRLYWYRQTLGQGPEFLTYFQNEAQLEKSRLLSDRFSAERPKGSFSTLEIQRTEQGDSAMYLCASSPGTSYTIYFGEGSWLTVV.

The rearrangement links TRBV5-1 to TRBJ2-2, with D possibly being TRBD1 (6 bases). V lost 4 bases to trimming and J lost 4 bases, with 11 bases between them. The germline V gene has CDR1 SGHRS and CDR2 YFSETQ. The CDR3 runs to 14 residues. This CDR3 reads CASSPLTGTGELFF. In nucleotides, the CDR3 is TGCGCCAGCAGCCCCCTGACAGGCACCGGGGAGCTGTTTTTT.

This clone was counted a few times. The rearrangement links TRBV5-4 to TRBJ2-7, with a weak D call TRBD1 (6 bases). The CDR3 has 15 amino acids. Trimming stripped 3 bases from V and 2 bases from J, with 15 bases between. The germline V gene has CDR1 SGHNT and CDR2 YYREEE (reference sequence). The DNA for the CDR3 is TGTGCCAGCAGCTCACATTCGACAGGACCCTACGAGCAGTACTTC. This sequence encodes CASSSHSTGPYEQYF. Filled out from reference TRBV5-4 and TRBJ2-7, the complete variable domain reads ETGVTQSPTHLIKTRGQQVTLRCSSQSGHNTVSWYQQALGQGPQFIFQYYREEENGRGNFPPRFSGLQFPNYSSELNVNALELDDSALYLCASSSHSTGPYEQYFGPGTRLTVT.

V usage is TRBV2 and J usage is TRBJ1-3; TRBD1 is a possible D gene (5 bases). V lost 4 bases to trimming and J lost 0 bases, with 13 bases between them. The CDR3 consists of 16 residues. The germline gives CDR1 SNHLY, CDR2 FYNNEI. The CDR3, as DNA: TGTGCCAGCAGTGTGGGACCGAGCTACTCTGGAAACACCATATATTTT. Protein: CASSVGPSYSGNTIYF.

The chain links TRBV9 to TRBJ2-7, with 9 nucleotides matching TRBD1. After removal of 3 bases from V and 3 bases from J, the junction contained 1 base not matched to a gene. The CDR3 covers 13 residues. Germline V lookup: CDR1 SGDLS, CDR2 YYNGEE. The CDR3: CASSATGGYEQYF. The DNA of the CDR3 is TGTGCCAGCAGCGCGACAGGGGGCTACGAGCAGTACTTC.

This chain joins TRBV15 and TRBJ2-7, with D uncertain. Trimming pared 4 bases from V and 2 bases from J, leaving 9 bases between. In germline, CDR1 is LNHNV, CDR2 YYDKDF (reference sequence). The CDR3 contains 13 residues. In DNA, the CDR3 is TGTGCCACCAGCATGGACGTGACCTACGAGCAGTACTTC. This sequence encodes CATSMDVTYEQYF.

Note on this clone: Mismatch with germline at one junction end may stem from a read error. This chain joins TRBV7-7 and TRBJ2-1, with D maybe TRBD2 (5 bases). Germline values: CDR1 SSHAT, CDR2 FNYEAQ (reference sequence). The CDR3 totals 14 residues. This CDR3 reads CASSLGLAGDEQFF. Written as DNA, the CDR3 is TGTGCTAGCAGCTTAGGGCTAGCAGGCGATGAGCAGTTCTTC. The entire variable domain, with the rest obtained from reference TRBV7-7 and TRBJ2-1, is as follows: GAGVSQSPRYKVTKRGQDVTLRCDPISSHATLYWYQQALGQGPEFLTYFNYEAQPDKSGLPSDRFSAERPEGSISTLTIQRTEQRDSAMYRCASSLGLAGDEQFFGPGTRLTVL.

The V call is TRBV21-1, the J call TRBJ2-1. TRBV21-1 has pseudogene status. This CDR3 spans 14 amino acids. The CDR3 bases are TGTGCCAGCAGCAAAGATAAGGGTTGGAATGAGCAGTTCTTC. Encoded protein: CASSKDKGWNEQFF.

CDR3 nucleotides: TGTGCCAGCAGCTCGCGGACTAGCGCAGTATTCTATGAGCAGTTCTTC. This encodes CASSSRTSAVFYEQFF. This chain links TRBV7-2 with TRBJ2-1; TRBD2 agrees at 9 bases. The germline gives CDR1 SGHTA, CDR2 FQGNSA. The V segment lost 4 bases and the J segment 8 bases; nucleotides outside the gene matches: 12. The CDR3 length is 16 residues.

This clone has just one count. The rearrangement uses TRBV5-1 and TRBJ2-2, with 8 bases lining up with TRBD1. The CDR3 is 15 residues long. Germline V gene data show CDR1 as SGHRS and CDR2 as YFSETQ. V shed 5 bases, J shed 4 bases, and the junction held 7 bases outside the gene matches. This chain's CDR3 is CASSMTGDATGELFF. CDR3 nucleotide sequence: TGCGCCAGCAGTATGACAGGGGACGCCACCGGGGAGCTGTTTTTT.

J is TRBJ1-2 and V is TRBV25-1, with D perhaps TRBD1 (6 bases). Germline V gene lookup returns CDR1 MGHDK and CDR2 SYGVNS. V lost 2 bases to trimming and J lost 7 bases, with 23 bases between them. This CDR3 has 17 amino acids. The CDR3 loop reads CASSENRVMVGSGGYTF. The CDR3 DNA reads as TGTGCCAGCAGTGAAAACAGGGTCATGGTGGGCAGTGGTGGCTACACCTTC.